The 32 T cell receptor beta chains below all came from one sample that was sequenced in a study of cytomegalovirus exposure and HLA in healthy donors. Sequencing used immunoSEQ multiplex PCR; TCRdb keeps in-frame clones, though not all of them. This table has about 75,000 clones, just under 85% appearing once. The sample taken for sequencing was PBMCs. These receptors originate from a man under 40 in good health and CMV-seronegative.

This sequence joins TRBV6-4 and TRBJ1-1, with 7 bases lining up with TRBD1. Germline CDR1 is MRHNA and CDR2 is SNTAGT. This CDR3 contains 16 residues. Trimming removed 6 bases from V and 4 bases from J; junction bases left unmatched: 14. The CDR3 spells CASSNTDRAGSTEAFF. The CDR3 DNA is TGTGCCAGCAGCAACACTGACAGGGCAGGATCCACTGAAGCTTTCTTT.

The genes are TRBV27 and TRBJ1-5; D is unclear. Germline V gene lookup returns CDR1 MNHEY and CDR2 SMNVEV (reference sequence). Trimming left V 6 bases short and J 4 bases short, with 10 bases between. CDR3 length equals 13 residues. This chain's CDR3 is CASRSRENQPQHF. CDR3 sequence (DNA): TGTGCCAGCAGAAGTCGGGAAAATCAGCCCCAGCATTTT.

In this sample, this clone turned up once. The V and J genes are TRBV30 and TRBJ1-6; no firm D call. Germline V gives CDR1 GTSNPN, CDR2 SVGIG (reference sequence). The CDR3 loop spans 14 amino acids. The ends were cut back, 0 bases at V and 8 bases at J, with 11 bases in the middle. CDR3 sequence: CAWSVLGVDSPLHF. The CDR3 DNA reads TGTGCCTGGAGTGTATTGGGAGTAGATTCACCCCTCCACTTT.

This clone was counted a few times. The chain carries TRBV6-6 and TRBJ2-3; D gene unclear. The germline CDR1 and CDR2 sequences are MNHNY and SVGAGI (reference sequence). This CDR3 region has 11 residues. V shed 7 bases and J shed 2 bases, with 4 bases lying between them. CDR3 amino acids: CASTSTDTQYF. Written as DNA, the CDR3 is TGTGCCAGCACTTCCACAGATACGCAGTATTTT.

The chain uses TRBV5-1 and TRBJ2-1, with D tentatively TRBD2 (5 bases). The CDR3 consists of 15 residues. V gave up 4 bases and J gave up 6 bases, with 17 bases separating them. Germline loops: CDR1 SGHRS, CDR2 YFSETQ. CDR3 region: CASSPVGETFNEQFF. CDR3 DNA: TGCGCCAGCAGCCCCGTCGGGGAGACTTTCAATGAGCAGTTCTTC. Variable domain in full (rest from reference TRBV5-1 and TRBJ2-1): KAGVTQTPRYLIKTRGQQVTLSCSPISGHRSVSWYQQTPGQGLQFLFEYFSETQRNKGNFPGRFSGRQFSNSRSEMNVSTLELGDSALYLCASSPVGETFNEQFFGPGTRLTVL.

This clone was seen a handful of times. The J gene is TRBJ1-2, the V gene TRBV4-3, with 11 bases matching TRBD1. CDR3 length: 14 residues. CDR1 is LGHNA, CDR2 YSLEER, per germline. Trimming took 4 bases from V and 5 from J; bases not matched to a gene: 3. The CDR3 nucleotides are TGCGCCAGCAGCCCGGGACAGGGGGTTTATGGCTACACCTTC. Encoded protein: CASSPGQGVYGYTF.

The chain uses TRBV7-9 and TRBJ2-7, with a tentative D call TRBD2 (5 bases). Germline CDR1 and CDR2: SEHNR and FQNEAQ (reference sequence). V lost 1 base to trimming and J lost 0 bases, with 7 bases between them. This CDR3 is 14 amino acids long. The CDR3 here is CASSLGLSSYEQYF. CDR3 DNA: TGTGCCAGCAGCTTAGGACTATCCTCCTACGAGCAGTACTTC.

V is TRBV7-9 and J is TRBJ2-3; possible D gene TRBD1, 5 bases. The CDR3 length is 19 residues. V dropped 3 bases and J dropped 1 base, with 23 bases sitting between them. Germline CDR1 and CDR2: SEHNR and FQNEAQ (reference sequence). The CDR3 sequence is CASSFWGKPDSAGTDTQYF. The CDR3, as DNA: TGTGCCAGCAGCTTCTGGGGCAAACCTGACTCCGCGGGCACAGATACGCAGTATTTT.

This clone was seen a handful of times. The chain carries TRBV15 and TRBJ1-1; D gene uncertain. Germline loops: CDR1 LNHNV, CDR2 YYDKDF (reference sequence). Trimming stripped 4 bases from V and 2 bases from J, with 11 bases between. The CDR3 extends over 14 amino acids. CDR3 sequence reads: CATSTGGDNTEAFF. In DNA form, the CDR3 reads TGTGCCACCAGCACCGGCGGGGATAACACTGAAGCTTTCTTT.

The chain links TRBV5-4 to TRBJ2-7; unclear D gene. CDR1 and CDR2 (germline): SGHNT, YYREEE (reference sequence). This CDR3 has 12 residues. V was trimmed by 2 bases and J by 10 bases, leaving 13 bases between them. The CDR3 nucleotides read TGTGCCAGCAGCTTTAATGGGCGCCGCCAGTACTTC. It specifies CASSFNGRRQYF.

CDR3: CSGERGENTEAFF. CDR3 DNA sequence: TGCAGCGGGGAACGGGGTGAGAACACTGAAGCTTTCTTT. The rearrangement uses TRBV29-1 and TRBJ1-1; D gene uncertain. CDR1 SQVTM and CDR2 ANQGSEA come from the germline V gene. This CDR3 spans 13 amino acids. The V and J ends lost 7 bases and 1 base respectively, with 13 bases between them.

The V gene is TRBV2, the J gene TRBJ2-7; possibly TRBD1 for D (5 bases). CDR1 is SNHLY, CDR2 FYNNEI, per germline. V gave up 2 bases and J gave up 4 bases, with 15 bases separating them. The CDR3 contains 15 residues. CDR3 protein: CASSELARVSYEQYF. The DNA for the CDR3 is TGTGCCAGCAGTGAACTGGCCAGGGTCTCGTACGAGCAGTACTTC.

This chain joins TRBV5-5 and TRBJ1-5, with D uncertain. The V gene's germline CDR1 is SGHKS and CDR2 YYEKEE (reference sequence). This CDR3 comprises 13 residues. V lost 1 base to trimming and J lost 5 bases, with 7 bases between them. The CDR3 sequence: CASSLHRDQPQHF. The CDR3 bases are TGTGCCAGCAGCTTGCATCGGGATCAGCCCCAGCATTTT.

The J gene is TRBJ2-2, the V gene TRBV11-3; 8 bases align to TRBD2. Trimming removed 2 bases from V and 6 bases from J; junction bases left unmatched: 8. The CDR3 extends over 16 amino acids. CDR1 and CDR2 (germline): SGHNT, YENEEA. As DNA, the CDR3 is TGTGCCAGCAGCTTACCTACGGGACTAGGCGCCGGGGAGCTGTTTTTT. It codes for CASSLPTGLGAGELFF.

The J gene is TRBJ1-1, the V gene TRBV19; D is unresolved. CDR1 LNHDA and CDR2 SQIVND come from the germline V gene (reference sequence). This CDR3 is built from 14 residues. With 4 bases removed from V and 6 bases from J, the gap between germline ends came to 15 bases. The CDR3 spells CASSTGGKGAEAFF. In DNA, the CDR3 is TGTGCCAGTAGTACGGGAGGGAAGGGCGCTGAAGCTTTCTTT.

The chain is built from TRBV4-3 and TRBJ2-1, with 14 nucleotides matching TRBD2. This CDR3 contains 15 residues. In germline, CDR1 is LGHNA, CDR2 YSLEER. V shed 5 bases and J 6 bases; nucleotides not matched to a gene: 3. CDR3 nucleotides: TGCGCCAGCAGCTACGGGACTAGCGGGAGCAATGAGCAGTTCTTC. Its translation: CASSYGTSGSNEQFF.

The chain combines TRBV6-1 with TRBJ2-1, with a weak D call TRBD1 (5 bases). The CDR3 spans 15 residues. V lost 6 bases to trimming and J lost 8 bases, with 20 bases between them. Germline loops: CDR1 MNHNS, CDR2 SASEGT. The CDR3 loop is CASSAAGSPNYEQFF. In DNA, the CDR3 is TGTGCCAGCAGCGCGGCAGGGTCCCCGAACTATGAGCAGTTCTTC.

The chain employs TRBV5-1 and TRBJ2-1, with D perhaps TRBD2 (6 bases). Trimming took off 2 bases at V and 4 bases at J, with 22 bases between the two ends. Germline-derived CDR1 and CDR2 are SGHRS and YFSETQ. This CDR3 has 18 amino acids. The CDR3 protein is CASSFVRGAPGGYNEQFF. The CDR3 DNA sequence: TGCGCCAGCAGCTTCGTGAGAGGTGCGCCCGGGGGTTACAATGAGCAGTTCTTC.

The count of this clone is one. V is TRBV6-5 and J is TRBJ1-2; D gene uncertain. V shed 2 bases and J shed 8 bases, with 18 bases lying between them. Germline V gives CDR1 MNHEY, CDR2 SVGAGI. This CDR3 is 15 amino acids long. The CDR3 DNA reads as TGTGCCAGCAGTTACGGTGGGCCCGGAGAGGGAGGCTACACCTTC. It encodes CASSYGGPGEGGYTF.

The V and J genes are TRBV29-1 and TRBJ1-1; a possible D gene is TRBD1 (6 bases). The V end lost 7 bases, the J end lost 3 bases, and 15 bases lay between the germline ends. The CDR3 contains 13 residues. Germline CDR1 SQVTM, CDR2 ANQGSEA. CDR3 residues: CSGRDTWDTEAFF. CDR3 DNA sequence: TGCAGCGGCCGGGACACTTGGGACACTGAAGCTTTCTTT.

This clone was detected a few times. The chain joins TRBV19 to TRBJ2-7, with a tentative D call TRBD1 (6 bases). Germline CDR1 LNHDA, CDR2 SQIVND (reference sequence). Trimming took 3 bases from V and 5 from J, leaving 11 bases between them. The CDR3 is 13 amino acids. In nucleotides, the CDR3 is TGTGCCAGTAGTATTCTCAACAGGGACGAGCAGTACGTC. Translated: CASSILNRDEQYV.

CDR3 sequence: CASLTPTGEAFF. The CDR3 DNA is TGTGCCAGCCTTACCCCTACCGGGGAAGCTTTCTTT. The J gene is TRBJ1-1, the V gene TRBV28; D not resolved. This CDR3 spans 12 amino acids. Trimming cost V 8 bases and J 8 bases, with 15 bases left between them. Per germline, CDR1 MDHEN and CDR2 SYDVKM.

V usage is TRBV13 and J usage is TRBJ1-1; 8 nucleotides align to TRBD1. Germline trimming cut 4 bases from V and 2 bases from J; bases unmatched to any gene: 6. CDR3 length equals 15 residues. Germline lookup yields CDR1 PRHDT and CDR2 FYEKMQ (reference sequence). Here the CDR3 DNA reads TGTGCCAGCAGCTCGCTGGACAGGGTAAACACTGAAGCTTTCTTT. As protein: CASSSLDRVNTEAFF.

This clone was seen just once. The chain uses TRBV10-3 and TRBJ2-7, with D maybe TRBD1 (5 bases). Trimming took off 6 bases at V and 4 bases at J, with 25 bases between the two ends. The CDR3 has 17 amino acids. Germline V lookup: CDR1 ENHRY, CDR2 SYGVKD. The CDR3, as DNA: TGTGCCATCAGGGTGGGTCAGGGCACCACGAGCCGATACGAGCAGTACTTC. Its translation: CAIRVGQGTTSRYEQYF.

The chain links TRBV19 to TRBJ1-3; 8 nucleotides match TRBD1. Germline V gene data show CDR1 as LNHDA and CDR2 as SQIVND (reference sequence). The CDR3 is 14 amino acids. Trimming took 3 bases from V and 7 from J; bases not matched to a gene: 5. The CDR3: CASSMDRDSNTIYF. CDR3 nucleotide sequence: TGTGCCAGTAGTATGGACAGGGATAGTAACACCATATATTTT.

The chain uses TRBV9 and TRBJ1-2, with TRBD1 identical over 10 bases. In germline, CDR1 is SGDLS, CDR2 YYNGEE. The CDR3 totals 14 residues. V shed 2 bases, J shed 8 bases, and the junction held 6 bases outside the gene matches. DNA of the CDR3: TGTGCCAGCAGCGTGGGGGACAGGGGAGTGGGCTACACCTTC. It yields the protein CASSVGDRGVGYTF. Filled out from reference TRBV9 and TRBJ1-2, the complete variable domain reads DSGVTQTPKHLITATGQRVTLRCSPRSGDLSVYWYQQSLDQGLQFLIQYYNGEERAKGNILERFSAQQFPDLHSELNLSSLELGDSALYFCASSVGDRGVGYTFGSGTRLTVV.

This clone was detected only once. V usage is TRBV25-1 and J usage is TRBJ2-3; TRBD2 matches 8 bases. The junction had 6 bases not matched to a gene; V was cut back by 2 bases and J by 2 bases. This CDR3 has 16 amino acids. Germline CDR1 and CDR2: MGHDK and SYGVNS. The DNA for the CDR3 is TGTGCCAGCAGTGAAGTGAGCGGGGGCTACACAGATACGCAGTATTTT. Translated, it gives CASSEVSGGYTDTQYF.

The J gene is TRBJ2-5, the V gene TRBV4-1; 15 nucleotides match TRBD2. The CDR3 sequence is 15 residues long. Trimming took 5 bases from V and 4 from J; bases not matched to a gene: 2. Germline V gene sequence: CDR1 MGHRA, CDR2 YSYEKL. CDR3 loop: CASSRTSGGAETQYF. CDR3 sequence (DNA): TGCGCCAGCAGCAGGACTAGCGGGGGGGCAGAGACCCAGTACTTC.

This chain connects TRBV6-5 to TRBJ1-2; D perhaps matches TRBD1 (6 bases). Germline V lookup: CDR1 MNHEY, CDR2 SVGAGI. The CDR3 is 16 residues long. Trimming left V 4 bases short and J 0 bases short, with 15 bases between. Written as DNA, the CDR3 is TGTGCCAGCAGTTTAAGCCGAGGGACACCTAACTATGGCTACACCTTC. This translates into CASSLSRGTPNYGYTF.

This rearrangement joins TRBV4-2 to TRBJ2-1; TRBD2 matches 9 bases. V dropped 4 bases and J dropped 6; count of bases not matched to a gene: 10. The CDR3 sequence is 16 residues long. Germline V gene sequence: CDR1 LGHNA, CDR2 YNFKEQ. The CDR3 sequence is CASSPQGIAGVNEQFF. In nucleotides, the CDR3 is TGTGCCAGCAGCCCACAGGGGATAGCGGGAGTCAATGAGCAGTTCTTC.

The J gene is TRBJ1-5, the V gene TRBV30; no clear D gene. The CDR3 consists of 13 residues. The germline CDR1 and CDR2 sequences are GTSNPN and SVGIG (reference sequence). The V and J ends lost 2 bases and 4 bases respectively, with 9 bases between them. CDR3 sequence reads: CAWSLGRNQPQHF. CDR3 DNA: TGTGCCTGGAGTCTGGGCAGGAATCAGCCCCAGCATTTT.

This chain links TRBV7-9 with TRBJ1-1; 9 bases match TRBD1. V shed 0 bases and J 1 base; nucleotides not matched to a gene: 0. This CDR3 has 15 amino acids. Germline V lookup: CDR1 SEHNR, CDR2 FQNEAQ (reference sequence). CDR3 protein: CASSLAGQGNTEAFF. The CDR3 DNA reads TGTGCCAGCAGCTTAGCGGGACAGGGGAACACTGAAGCTTTCTTT.